The entry that follows covers one T cell receptor beta chain sequence. The data are from a study of blood T cell repertoires in COVID-19. About the research overall: From the United States, Italy and Spain came samples of acute and convalescent COVID-19. PBMCs, B-cell-depleted T cells, or T cells were the source of the cDNA or gDNA that made up the material.

The CDR3 runs to 16 residues. Between the trimmed V and J ends, which lost 4 bases and 0 bases, there was a span of 14 bases. Germline CDR1 and CDR2: SGHRS and YFSETQ. As processed by the authors: Estimation of nucleated cell counts relied on the amplification of reference gene primers. Sequenced by immunoSEQ multiplex PCR; TCRdb stores in-frame clones only, minus some. V and J calls and clone size follow that table, whereas D and trimming were derived from the DNA. The sample holds tens of thousands of clones, around three quarters seen once. The chain combines TRBV5-1 with TRBJ1-3; perhaps TRBD1 as D (6 bases). The sequence derives from a man over 45 with active or convalescent COVID-19. The sequenced sample consisted of peripheral blood. CDR3 region: CASSEQGTNSGNTIYF. CDR3 coding DNA: TGCGCCAGCAGCGAACAGGGCACGAACTCTGGAAACACCATATATTTT.